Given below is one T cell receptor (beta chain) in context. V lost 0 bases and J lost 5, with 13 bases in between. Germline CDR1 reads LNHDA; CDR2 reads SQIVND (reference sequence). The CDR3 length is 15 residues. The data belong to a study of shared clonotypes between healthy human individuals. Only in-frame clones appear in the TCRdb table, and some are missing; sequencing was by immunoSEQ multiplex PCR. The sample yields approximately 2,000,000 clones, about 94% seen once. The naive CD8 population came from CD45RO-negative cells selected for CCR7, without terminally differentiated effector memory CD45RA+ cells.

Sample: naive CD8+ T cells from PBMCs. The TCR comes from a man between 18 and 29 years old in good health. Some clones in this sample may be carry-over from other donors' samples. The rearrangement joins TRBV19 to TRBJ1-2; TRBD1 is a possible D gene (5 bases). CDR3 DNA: TGTGCCAGTAGTATAGAGCCCGACAGACGGTATGGCTACACCTTC. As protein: CASSIEPDRRYGYTF.